This T cell receptor (beta chain) was recovered during a study of graft-versus-host responses after intestinal transplantation. Study-level information: Recipients had multivisceral, liver-intestinal, or isolated intestinal transplants.

With about 200,000 irradiated, violet-dye-labeled stimulator cells, about 200,000 CFSE-labeled responder cells were plated. Using immunoSEQ multiplex PCR, the repertoire was profiled, and TCRdb retains in-frame clones only, with some absent. The sample holds a few thousand clones, 33% seen once. This clone was detected only a few times. The CDR3 is made up of 12 amino acids. Looked up from germline, CDR1 is GTSNPN and CDR2 is SVGIG (reference sequence). The ends were cut back, 0 bases at V and 7 bases at J, with 7 bases in the middle. The sequences come from alloreactive CD8+ T cells from a mixed lymphocyte reaction culture, collected before intestinal transplant. This sample's subset: CFSE-low proliferating T cells sorted from approximately 6-day pre-transplant mixed lymphocyte reaction (GvH or HvG direction). The source of this sequence is a human patient who received an intestinal transplant. The rearrangement links TRBV30 to TRBJ2-1; the D is unclear. The CDR3 region has the DNA TGTGCCTGGAGTGTTGGGCAAAATGAGCAGTTCTTC. This gives the protein CAWSVGQNEQFF.